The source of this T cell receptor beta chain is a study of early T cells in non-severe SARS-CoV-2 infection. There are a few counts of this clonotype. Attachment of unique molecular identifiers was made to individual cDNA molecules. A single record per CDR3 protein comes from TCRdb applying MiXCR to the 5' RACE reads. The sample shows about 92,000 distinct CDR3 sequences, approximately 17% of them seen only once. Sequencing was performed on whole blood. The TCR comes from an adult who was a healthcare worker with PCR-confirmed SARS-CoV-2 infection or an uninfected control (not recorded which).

The CDR3 bases are TGTGCCAGCAGTTCACTTCTCAGGCACTATGGCTACACCTTC. Its translation is CASSSLLRHYGYTF. The chain joins TRBV12-3 or TRBV12-4 to TRBJ1-2; D is ambiguous. The CDR3 sequence is 14 residues long. Between the trimmed V and J ends, which lost 4 bases and 3 bases, there was a span of 12 bases.